The rows below give T cell receptor beta chains drawn from one sample of a study of blood T cell repertoires in COVID-19. Sequenced by immunoSEQ multiplex PCR; TCRdb stores in-frame clones only, minus some. The data hold about 100,000 clones, with 65% to 90% observed a single time. The source material was PBMCs or T cells enriched from blood (not recorded which). These receptors were obtained from a woman in her fifties or sixties who had recovered from COVID-19. CDR3s include the opening cysteine and the closing phenylalanine or tryptophan. Fields, in order: V gene, CDR3 length, CDR3 protein.

v_gene: TRBV27
len: 14
CDR3aa: CASSNPGQGNEQYF

v_gene: TRBV5-1
len: 14
CDR3aa: CASNTDRPDYEQYF

v_gene: TRBV7-9
len: 15
CDR3aa: CASSSRGSGRDTQYF

v_gene: TRBV5-8
len: 12
CDR3aa: CASSRGRETQYF

v_gene: TRBV11-3
len: 15
CDR3aa: CASSLDGGVYNEQFF

v_gene: TRBV5-1
len: 14
CDR3aa: CASSVDRSSYEQYF

v_gene: TRBV11-2
len: 15
CDR3aa: CASSLTDRAYYGYTF

v_gene: TRBV11-2
len: 14
CDR3aa: CASSLRDRVDRAFF

v_gene: TRBV7-3
len: 15
CDR3aa: CASSKRDNENTEAFF

v_gene: TRBV6-1
len: 15
CDR3aa: CASSEATGPGEKLFF

v_gene: TRBV2
len: 16
CDR3aa: CASTKRGGVVNEKLFF

v_gene: TRBV7-3
len: 13
CDR3aa: CASSPEVTGKAFF

v_gene: TRBV27
len: 13
CDR3aa: CASSFVSTDTQYF

v_gene: TRBV19
len: 15
CDR3aa: CASSRTGVKAYGYTF

v_gene: TRBV30
len: 14
CDR3aa: CAWSLRGGSYEQYF

v_gene: TRBV2
len: 16
CDR3aa: CASSEISRGGYNEQFF

v_gene: TRBV7-6
len: 16
CDR3aa: CASSFMQGARSTEAFF

v_gene: TRBV2
len: 15
CDR3aa: CASSVEAAAPYGYTF

v_gene: TRBV18
len: 17
CDR3aa: CASSPLEVPSSYNEQFF

v_gene: TRBV3-1/TRBV3-2
len: 14
CDR3aa: CASSQPDRLNEQFF

v_gene: TRBV19
len: 13
CDR3aa: CASKLAGGGTQYF

v_gene: TRBV28
len: 16
CDR3aa: CASSLSPGTGEGSYTF